This T cell receptor (beta chain) came from a study of OX40 agonist ivuxolimab in advanced cancers. Overall study context: Eligibility admitted prior anti-PD-1, anti-PD-L1 or anti-CTLA-4 therapy; roughly 40% had some. Three dose-escalation patients had partial responses: one with hepatocellular carcinoma and two with cutaneous melanoma. Study-wide points: Part of the nonresponder group also had normalized T-cell clonal expansion that was low.

The CDR3 runs to 16 residues. Germline CDR1 reads SGHAT; CDR2 reads FQNNGV. V dropped 2 bases and J dropped 6 bases, with 17 bases sitting between them. As concerns this clone: Its specificity is not known.

TCRdb's copy holds only in-frame clones and misses some; the assay was immunoSEQ multiplex PCR. The sample lists about 130,000 clones, about 90% seen once, with under 0.9% in the top ten. Sequenced here: CD4+ or CD8+ T cells sorted from blood, sampled in a trial of the OX40 agonist ivuxolimab. The source of this sequence is an adult with an advanced solid tumor such as melanoma, head and neck, liver or kidney cancer. The chain is built from TRBV11-2 and TRBJ2-1; no clear D. Here the CDR3 reads CASSLISKGFGNEQFF. In DNA, the CDR3 is TGTGCCAGCAGCTTAATTAGTAAAGGGTTCGGCAATGAGCAGTTCTTC.